The 26 T cell receptor beta chains reported below all come from one sample, sequenced in a study of pediatric ulcerative colitis (dated by TCRdb to the late 2010s). One to two pinch biopsies were taken from the rectum for research during colonoscopy. Receptor libraries were prepared by the immunoSEQ multiplex PCR assay. TCRdb carries this immuneACCESS record with in-frame sequences only. Its versions omit some clonotypes, under half of them owing to an unresolved V gene in the studies checked, with the rest unexplained. The table for this sample lists about 35,000 clones; about three quarters of them were counted only once. Of the sample, about 1.1% is held by the ten largest clones. Sequencing was performed on gut tissue. The receptors were sampled from a boy aged 5-17 years with mild ulcerative colitis.

The chain joins TRBV5-4 to TRBJ2-3, with 9 bases lining up with TRBD1. The length of the CDR3 is 17 residues. The germline gives CDR1 SGHNT, CDR2 YYREEE (reference sequence). J was trimmed by 3 bases and V by 4 bases; bases with no gene match: 12. CDR3 sequence: CASSGAPTGGGTDTQYF. The CDR3, as DNA: TGTGCCAGCAGCGGGGCCCCTACAGGGGGCGGAACAGATACGCAGTATTTT.

This chain links TRBV5-6 with TRBJ2-7; no firm D call. Germline CDR1 SGHDT, CDR2 YYEEEE. This CDR3 comprises 11 residues. V lost 2 bases to trimming and J lost 5 bases, with 5 bases between them. The CDR3 DNA sequence: TGTGCCAGCAGCTTTTCTAACGAGCAGTACTTC. This encodes CASSFSNEQYF.

This clone was observed a single time. J is TRBJ2-7 and V is TRBV2; TRBD1 agrees at 8 bases. The germline V gene has CDR1 SNHLY and CDR2 FYNNEI. There are 14 residues in the CDR3. Trimming cost V 2 bases and J 3 bases; bases outside gene matches: 3. CDR3 bases: TGTGCCAGCAGTGAATTTGGACAGGGCTACGAGCAGTACTTC. This gives the protein CASSEFGQGYEQYF.

The J gene is TRBJ1-5, the V gene TRBV5-1; 7 bases fit TRBD1. The CDR3 length is 13 residues. Per germline, CDR1 SGHRS and CDR2 YFSETQ. With V trimmed by 7 bases and J by 11 bases, 12 bases remained unmatched. CDR3 nucleotide sequence: TGCGCCAGCTATTATGGGACAGTGCGCTCCCAGCATTTT. It encodes CASYYGTVRSQHF.

The chain recombines TRBV9 with TRBJ1-1; unclear D gene. V lost 4 bases and J lost 4, with 14 bases in between. This CDR3 region has 14 residues. Germline values: CDR1 SGDLS, CDR2 YYNGEE. CDR3 bases: TGTGCCAGCAGCCCCCGATACCGGGGCACTGAAGCTTTCTTT. It specifies CASSPRYRGTEAFF.

The J gene is TRBJ1-2, the V gene TRBV29-1; TRBD1 agrees at 7 bases. CDR1 SQVTM and CDR2 ANQGSEA come from the germline V gene. With V trimmed by 7 bases and J by 3 bases, 8 bases remained unmatched. The CDR3 is 13 amino acids. This chain's CDR3 is CSAKTGTYYGYTF. The CDR3, as DNA: TGCAGCGCCAAGACAGGGACCTACTATGGCTACACCTTC.

This clone has only a few counts. The chain has TRBV29-1 and TRBJ2-3, with 13 positions matching TRBD2. CDR3 size: 14 residues. Germline loops: CDR1 SQVTM, CDR2 ANQGSEA. J gave up 3 bases and V 6 bases, and 3 bases lay outside the gene matches. The CDR3 sequence: CSVLGLAGTDTQYF. CDR3 DNA: TGCAGCGTCCTGGGACTAGCGGGGACAGATACGCAGTATTTT.

The rearrangement links TRBV7-2 to TRBJ1-3; D is unresolved. Trimming cost V 5 bases and J 9 bases, with 11 bases left between them. Germline CDR1 SGHTA, CDR2 FQGNSA. The CDR3 is 12 amino acids. In DNA, the CDR3 is TGTGCCAGCAGCCCCTCACTGGCCACCATATATTTT. The encoded protein is CASSPSLATIYF.

The chain carries TRBV19 and TRBJ1-1; D gene uncertain. The CDR3 length is 13 residues. Trimming took off 3 bases at V and 0 bases at J, with 5 bases between the two ends. The germline CDR1 and CDR2 sequences are LNHDA and SQIVND (reference sequence). The CDR3 sequence: CASSIGVNTEAFF. The CDR3 DNA sequence: TGTGCCAGTAGTATCGGTGTGAACACTGAAGCTTTCTTT. The full variable domain, its missing parts supplied by reference TRBV19 and TRBJ1-1, is DGGITQSPKYLFRKEGQNVTLSCEQNLNHDAMYWYRQDPGQGLRLIYYSQIVNDFQKGDIAEGYSVSREKKESFPLTVTSAQKNPTAFYLCASSIGVNTEAFFGQGTRLTVV.

The chain is built from TRBV4-1 and TRBJ2-7; D is uncertain. Germline values: CDR1 MGHRA, CDR2 YSYEKL. V lost 0 bases to trimming and J lost 5 bases, with 8 bases between them. CDR3 length: 13 amino acids. Here the CDR3 DNA reads TGCGCCAGCAGCCAAGAGGGTCCGGACGAGCAGTACTTC. It specifies CASSQEGPDEQYF.

The chain joins TRBV27 to TRBJ1-5; tentative D call: TRBD1 (6 bases). The V and J ends lost 5 bases and 0 bases respectively, with 14 bases between them. The germline gives CDR1 MNHEY, CDR2 SMNVEV (reference sequence). The CDR3 sequence is 16 residues long. CDR3: CASSTNREASNQPQHF. The CDR3 DNA follows: TGTGCCAGCAGTACAAACAGGGAGGCTAGCAATCAGCCCCAGCATTTT.

The CDR3 here is CASSFDRDATEAFF. The CDR3 DNA reads TGTGCCAGCAGCTTCGACAGGGACGCCACTGAAGCTTTCTTT. The chain links TRBV5-4 to TRBJ1-1; 7 nucleotides line up with TRBD1. Germline V CDR1 and CDR2: SGHNT, YYREEE (reference sequence). CDR3 length: 14 amino acids. The V segment lost 2 bases and the J segment 4 bases; nucleotides outside the gene matches: 5.

This chain joins TRBV5-6 and TRBJ1-2; D is ambiguous. Germline V CDR1 and CDR2: SGHDT, YYEEEE. V gave up 0 bases and J gave up 1 base, with 7 bases separating them. The CDR3 consists of 14 residues. Here the CDR3 reads CASSLGTLNYGYTF. The CDR3 bases are TGTGCCAGCAGCTTGGGAACGCTTAACTATGGCTACACCTTC.

The chain combines TRBV15 with TRBJ2-1, with D perhaps TRBD2 (5 bases). Germline V gene sequence: CDR1 LNHNV, CDR2 YYDKDF (reference sequence). The CDR3 length is 15 residues. Trimming cost V 4 bases and J 5 bases, with 15 bases left between them. CDR3 amino acids: CATSMTASEDNEQFF. The DNA of the CDR3 is TGTGCCACCAGCATGACGGCTTCGGAGGACAATGAGCAGTTCTTC. Full variable domain (missing parts from reference TRBV15 and TRBJ2-1): DAMVIQNPRYQVTQFGKPVTLSCSQTLNHNVMYWYQQKSSQAPKLLFHYYDKDFNNEADTPDNFQSRRPNTSFCFLDIRSPGLGDTAMYLCATSMTASEDNEQFFGPGTRLTVL.

This chain connects TRBV15 to TRBJ1-3; 8 bases line up with TRBD1. Germline lookup yields CDR1 LNHNV and CDR2 YYDKDF (reference sequence). CDR3 size: 17 residues. V trimming: 3 bases; J trimming: 1 base; junction bases outside the gene matches: 8. The CDR3 region has the DNA TGTGCCACCAGCAGGGGACAGGAGAACTTGTCTGGAAACACCATATATTTT. This gives the protein CATSRGQENLSGNTIYF.

This chain links TRBV5-1 with TRBJ1-1; no clear D gene. The CDR3 is 16 residues long. The germline gives CDR1 SGHRS, CDR2 YFSETQ. Trimming removed 3 bases from V and 3 bases from J, with 18 bases in between. Here the CDR3 reads CASSSKKGDLDTEAFF. CDR3 nucleotides: TGCGCCAGCAGCTCAAAGAAGGGAGACTTGGACACTGAAGCTTTCTTT.

Only a few counts were recorded for this clone. The genes are TRBV7-2 and TRBJ2-7, with TRBD1 identical over 8 bases. CDR3 length: 14 residues. Germline assignment: CDR1 SGHTA and CDR2 FQGNSA. Trimming at V came to 5 bases and at J to 4 bases, leaving 7 bases not matched to a gene. The CDR3 loop is CASSPGDRRYEQYF. CDR3 coding DNA: TGTGCCAGCAGCCCCGGGGACAGGAGGTACGAGCAGTACTTC.

V usage is TRBV5-1 and J usage is TRBJ2-1; TRBD1 or TRBD2 may be the D gene (5 bases each). The ends were cut back, 0 bases at V and 6 bases at J, with 10 bases in the middle. This CDR3 contains 14 residues. Germline V gene sequence: CDR1 SGHRS, CDR2 YFSETQ. CDR3 protein: CASSLEAGTNEQFF. CDR3 bases: TGCGCCAGCAGCTTGGAGGCAGGGACCAATGAGCAGTTCTTC.

The V gene is TRBV4-1, the J gene TRBJ1-4, with a possible D match to TRBD1 (5 bases). This CDR3 spans 15 amino acids. CDR1 and CDR2 from the germline V gene are MGHRA and YSYEKL. The V end lost 2 bases, the J end lost 8 bases, and 15 bases lay between the germline ends. The CDR3 coding sequence is TGCGCCAGCAGCCAAAGATGGGACCAGGGCGAAAAACTGTTTTTT. This sequence encodes CASSQRWDQGEKLFF.

The chain recombines TRBV14 with TRBJ2-5; D could derive from TRBD1 or TRBD2 (5 bases each). The germline gives CDR1 SGHDN, CDR2 FVKESK. The CDR3 has 15 residues. Trimming cost V 0 bases and J 4 bases, with 12 bases left between them. CDR3 nucleotide sequence: TGTGCCAGCAGCCAAGATATCTATGGGGGAGAGACCCAGTACTTC. It translates to CASSQDIYGGETQYF.

This chain uses TRBV4-2 with TRBJ2-7; a possible D gene is TRBD2 (5 bases). The length of the CDR3 is 14 residues. The germline V gene has CDR1 LGHNA and CDR2 YNFKEQ. Trimming removed 4 bases from V and 3 bases from J, with 13 bases in between. The CDR3 sequence: CASSRYRDYYEQYF. Here the CDR3 DNA reads TGTGCCAGCAGCCGTTACCGGGATTACTACGAGCAGTACTTC.

This rearrangement joins TRBV30 to TRBJ1-6; 7 bases agree with TRBD1. J lost 7 bases, V lost 2 bases, and 20 bases had no gene match. Germline CDR1 and CDR2: GTSNPN and SVGIG (reference sequence). The CDR3 consists of 19 residues. DNA of the CDR3: TGTGCCTGGAGTCAGACGGTCCTAGGGGGCGCTTTTATCAATTCACCCCTCCACTTT. Its protein product is CAWSQTVLGGAFINSPLHF.

The chain joins TRBV7-9 to TRBJ1-1; TRBD1 might be the D (6 bases). V was pared by 5 bases and J by 5 bases, with 12 bases between. Germline V gene sequence: CDR1 SEHNR, CDR2 FQNEAQ (reference sequence). The CDR3 contains 13 residues. CDR3 in amino acids: CASSPTTGTEAFF. The CDR3 DNA is TGTGCCAGCAGCCCGACTACAGGGACTGAAGCTTTCTTT.

The chain couples TRBV5-8 to TRBJ2-7; maybe TRBD1 (5 bases). V was trimmed by 4 bases and J by 1 base, leaving 9 bases between them. The germline CDR1 and CDR2 sequences are SGHTS and YDEGEE. CDR3 length equals 13 residues. CDR3 coding DNA: TGTGCCAGCAGCGGCAGACAGTCCTACGAGCAGTACTTC. The encoded protein is CASSGRQSYEQYF.

This CDR3 reads CASSGPGQGSLAFSEQYF. The DNA for the CDR3 is TGTGCCAGCAGTGGGCCGGGACAGGGGAGCTTGGCCTTCTCCGAGCAGTACTTC. The chain combines TRBV2 with TRBJ2-7; the match to TRBD1 covers 10 bases. V lost 4 bases to trimming and J lost 6 bases; unmatched junction nucleotides: 18. The CDR3 loop spans 18 amino acids. In germline, CDR1 is SNHLY, CDR2 FYNNEI.

This clone was seen a few times. Written as DNA, the CDR3 is TGCGCCAGCAGCTTGGAAGGAGGGAATCGAGCTTTCTTT. This codes for CASSLEGGNRAFF. This chain links TRBV5-1 with TRBJ1-1; D uncertain. Trimming stripped 0 bases from V and 10 bases from J, with 13 bases between. Germline-derived CDR1 and CDR2 are SGHRS and YFSETQ. The CDR3 is 13 residues long.